Reported below is one T cell receptor beta chain. Its specificity is not known. This sample stems from a study of early stage breast cancer tumors. About the study: Eight ER+/PR+/HER2- tumors were invasive ductal; four were invasive lobular. Study-wide results and limits: Tumors had approximately 2.4-fold higher T cell density than normal breast. Chain pairing and CD4, CD8 or FOXP3 expression were not captured.

Produced via immunoSEQ multiplex PCR; TCRdb's table is partial and in-frame only. This repertoire shows 39,000 or so clones, approximately 72% found once; its top ten account for approximately 7.1%. Germline loops: CDR1 MNHNS, CDR2 SASEGT. This CDR3 is 14 amino acids long. J gave up 5 bases and V 5 bases, and 8 bases lay outside the gene matches. The V gene is TRBV6-1, the J gene TRBJ2-7; the match to TRBD1 covers 8 bases. This TCR was sampled from a person aged 45 to 59 with breast cancer. Sequencing was done on a sample of blood. CDR3 nucleotide sequence: TGTGCCAGCAGTCCCCGACAGGGGCGCGACGAGCAGTACTTC. It yields the protein CASSPRQGRDEQYF.